This T cell receptor (beta chain) was documented in a study of metastatic and nonmetastatic thyroid tumors. Overall study context: Patients with malignant and benign thyroid disease provided blood and tumor or nodule tissue, whose repertoires were compared.

This clone was detected ten times or more. Its antigen is currently unknown. Study-wide findings and caveats: Benign nodules reportedly had significantly lower TCR beta diversity than malignant thyroid tumors in blood and tumor.

As originally analysed: Built for papillary thyroid cancer, a distant-metastasis classifier drew on CDR3 differences across clinicopathological groups. TCRdb reanalyzed the PCR reads via MiXCR. The V and J calls reflect TCRdb's pipeline rather than the authors' work. Of some 13,000 clones listed, under 30% are singletons. CDR3 length: 15 residues. The germline V gene has CDR1 KGHSH and CDR2 LQKENI. Trimming removed 6 bases from V and 1 base from J; junction bases left unmatched: 5. Before thyroid surgery, none of the patients had received any treatment. The sequenced sample was tumor tissue. V usage is TRBV18 and J usage is TRBJ2-2; TRBD2 aligns across 7 bases. This TCR was sampled from a female donor with papillary thyroid cancer or a benign thyroid nodule (not recorded which). Some clones in this sample may be carry-over from other donors' samples. CDR3 amino acids: CASSPGLQNTGELFF. CDR3 nucleotides: TGTGCCAGCTCCCCGGGACTACAGAACACCGGGGAGCTGTTTTTT.